This T cell receptor (beta chain) emerged from a study of blood T cells in healthy people across ages. Through a sample-barcoded 5' primer and a J-beta primer mix, a second PCR was run for roughly 6 to 11 cycles. A single record per CDR3 protein comes from TCRdb applying MiXCR to the 5' RACE reads. This sample has about 830,000 distinct CDR3 sequences, with nearly 60% found just once. Germline V lookup: CDR1 SEHNR, CDR2 FQNEAQ (reference sequence). The V end was cut by 6 bases, the J end by 6 bases, with 14 bases between. The CDR3 has 13 residues. Healthy Caucasian individuals from Russia aged roughly 6 to 100 served as donors.

Source material: blood. The chain recombines TRBV7-9 with TRBJ1-1, with D uncertain. The source of this sequence is a man aged 25 to 40 in good health. The CDR3 spells CASSPAVFSEAFF. As DNA, the CDR3 is TGTGCCAGCAGTCCAGCAGTGTTTTCTGAAGCTTTCTTT.